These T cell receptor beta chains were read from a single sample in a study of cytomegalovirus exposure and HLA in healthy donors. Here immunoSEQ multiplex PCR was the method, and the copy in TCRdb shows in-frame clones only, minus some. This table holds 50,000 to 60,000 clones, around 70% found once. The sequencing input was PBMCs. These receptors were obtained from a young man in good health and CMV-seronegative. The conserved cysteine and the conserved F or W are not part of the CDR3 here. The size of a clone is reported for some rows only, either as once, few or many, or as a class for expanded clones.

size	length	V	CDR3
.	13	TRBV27	ASSPTDRTRDEQF
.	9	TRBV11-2	ASSSTYEQY
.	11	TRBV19	ASGQGKVYEQY
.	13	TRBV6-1	ASRVTVPYTYEQY
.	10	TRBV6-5	ASSWNTGELF
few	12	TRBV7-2	ASSLSSLLGGAF
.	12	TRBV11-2	ASSGRTGDTEAF
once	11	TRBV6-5	ASSSPGYNEQF
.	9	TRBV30	AWSGQGEQY
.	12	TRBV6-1	ASTHDRSNEKLF
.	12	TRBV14	ASSQGTRFTEAF
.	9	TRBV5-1	ASRGQSGAF
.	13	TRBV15	ATRRTGRPTYEQY
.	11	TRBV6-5	ASSEGDNYGYT
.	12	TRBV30	AWSVIGRDSPLH
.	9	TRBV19	ASMAVTEAF
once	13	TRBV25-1	ASSELGREADTQY
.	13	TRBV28	ASSSWGRGNTEAF
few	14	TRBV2	ASREGLAGGYNEQF
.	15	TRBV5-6	ASSPRGGAEGNQPQH
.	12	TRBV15	ATSRDAARGTQY
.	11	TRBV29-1	SVESGNSYEQY
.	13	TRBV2	ASREAGTSSNEQF
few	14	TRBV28	ASSLFLLLAIYEQY
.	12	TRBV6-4	ASSPKRSQETQY
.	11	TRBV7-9	ASSSQGVTEAF
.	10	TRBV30	AWHPRTEKAF
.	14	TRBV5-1	ASSLDAGQGHSPLH
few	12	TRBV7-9	ASAPGLPNEKLF
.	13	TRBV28	ASSLTGRGVETQY
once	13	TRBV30	AWSVRLAGGDEQF
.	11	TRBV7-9	ASRALIIGTQY
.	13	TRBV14	ASSQFRAGGPTQY
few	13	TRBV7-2	ASSLGRGLRETQY
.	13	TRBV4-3	ASSQDLTANTEAF
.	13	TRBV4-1	ASSQEGGRGNTIY
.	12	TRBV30	AWSVRQGPDTQY
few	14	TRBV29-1	SVAPSGMGSYNEQF
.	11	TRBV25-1	ASSRAATGELF
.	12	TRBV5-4	ASSRSGGQETQY
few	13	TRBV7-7	ASSLLAGEAGELF
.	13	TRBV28	ASRMSGSGANVLT